This TCR beta chain was retrieved from a study of Graves' ophthalmopathy and Graves' hyperthyroidism. V was shortened by 5 bases and J by 11 bases, with 15 bases between the two germline ends. Germline values: CDR1 SEHNR, CDR2 FQNEAQ (reference sequence). This CDR3 comprises 12 residues. General study findings and limits: Blood contained most expanded thyroid clonotypes exceeding 0.001 frequency.

Beta-chain TCR CDR3 regions were amplified from RNA transcripts. First-round RT-PCR employed HTBI primers, with a second-round multiplex PCR after it. TCRdb reprocessed the multiplex PCR reads with MiXCR, giving one entry per CDR3 protein. The sample lists some 750,000 distinct CDR3 sequences, 40% occurring once. This clonotype has at least ten counts. Its antigen remains unknown. The sequence came from an adult man with Graves' ophthalmopathy. The sequenced sample was peripheral blood. The chain recombines TRBV7-9 with TRBJ1-1; D is uncertain. CDR3 sequence: CASSKGLSVAFF. Here the CDR3 DNA reads TGTGCCAGCAGCAAGGGATTGTCGGTCGCTTTCTTT. Based on the CDR3 plus reference TRBV7-9 and TRBJ1-1, the full variable domain is DTGVSQNPRHKITKRGQNVTFRCDPISEHNRLYWYRQTLGQGPEFLTYFQNEAQLEKSRLLSDRFSAERPKGSFSTLEIQRTEQGDSAMYLCASSKGLSVAFFGQGTRLTVV.